The 21 T cell receptor beta chains below all came from one sample that was sequenced in a study of neurological immune-mediated disorders. Indicated time point: technical triplicate 2. TCRdb reanalysed the 5' RACE reads using MiXCR and keeps one entry per CDR3 protein. The table records about 59,000 distinct CDR3 sequences, 24% of them present only once. Sequencing input: PBMCs. The receptors were sampled from a man between 60 and 70 years old with HTLV-1-associated myelopathy (HAM/TSP).

There are many counts of this clonotype. The chain recombines TRBV3-1 with TRBJ2-1; D not resolved. CDR3 length: 13 residues. The germline V and J ends were trimmed by 1 base and 6 bases, with 7 bases remaining between them. Germline V CDR1 and CDR2: LGHDT, YNNKEL (reference sequence). The CDR3 spells CASSQGSINEQFF. Here the CDR3 DNA reads TGTGCCAGCAGCCAAGGCTCGATCAATGAGCAGTTCTTC.

Remarks on this clonotype: Mismatch with germline at one junction end may stem from a read error. The chain's CDR3 is CARSLTGDGYEQYF. The CDR3 DNA follows: TGTGCCAGAAGCTTGACAGGGGACGGGTACGAGCAGTACTTC. This chain joins TRBV7-6 and TRBJ2-7; 8 bases fit TRBD1. The CDR3 contains 14 residues. Germline CDR1 reads SGHVS; CDR2 reads FNYEAQ.

This clonotype was counted at least ten times. The chain is built from TRBV7-9 and TRBJ1-1; 8 nucleotides agree with TRBD1. Germline CDR1 is SEHNR and CDR2 is FQNEAQ (reference sequence). This CDR3 has 13 amino acids. The J segment lost 8 bases and the V segment lost 2 bases, leaving 4 bases of the junction unmatched. The CDR3 is CASSLQGAWEAFF. Written as DNA, the CDR3 is TGTGCCAGCAGCTTACAGGGGGCTTGGGAAGCTTTCTTT.

The rearrangement uses TRBV7-9 and TRBJ2-1, with 10 nucleotides matching TRBD2. The J segment lost 7 bases and the V segment lost 6 bases, leaving 12 bases of the junction unmatched. The CDR3 runs to 16 residues. The germline V gene encodes CDR1 SEHNR and CDR2 FQNEAQ (reference sequence). The CDR3: CASRPTSGNWGNEQFF. The CDR3 DNA reads as TGTGCCAGCAGACCAACTAGCGGGAATTGGGGGAATGAGCAGTTCTTC.

This clonotype came up many times. The gene calls are TRBV10-3 and TRBJ2-7, with no clear D. The CDR3 runs to 13 residues. The ends were cut back, 0 bases at V and 7 bases at J, with 10 bases in the middle. Germline CDR1 reads ENHRY; CDR2 reads SYGVKD. In DNA form, the CDR3 reads TGTGCCATCAGTGAGTCTGGGGTGAGAGAGCAGTACTTC. Translating it yields CAISESGVREQYF.

Here the CDR3 DNA reads TGTGCCAGCAGTGAACTGGGACAATACGAGCAGTACTTC. Translated: CASSELGQYEQYF. The chain has TRBV2 and TRBJ2-7; tentative D call: TRBD1 (6 bases). Trimming shortened V by 2 bases and J by 4 bases, and 9 bases separated the two germline ends. This CDR3 spans 13 amino acids. Germline-derived CDR1 and CDR2 are SNHLY and FYNNEI.

The rearrangement uses TRBV9 and TRBJ2-7, with D maybe TRBD1 (6 bases). CDR3 length: 14 residues. V gave up 0 bases and J gave up 0 bases, with 7 bases separating them. CDR1 and CDR2 (germline): SGDLS, YYNGEE. The CDR3 DNA reads TGTGCCAGCAGCGTAGCCAGGGGCTCCTACGAGCAGTACTTC. This codes for CASSVARGSYEQYF.

This clonotype was picked up many times. The chain carries TRBV11-3 and TRBJ2-3; D gene uncertain. With 1 base removed from V and 4 bases from J, the gap between germline ends came to 6 bases. This CDR3 has 13 residues. The germline V gene encodes CDR1 SGHNT and CDR2 YENEEA. DNA for the CDR3: TGTGCCAGCAGCTTAGCAGGAGCAGATACGCAGTATTTT. It codes for CASSLAGADTQYF.

This clonotype has a count of ten or more. This chain uses TRBV4-1 with TRBJ1-5, with 8 bases that match TRBD1. The ends lost 1 base at V and 4 bases at J; junction bases unmatched: 6. The germline V gene has CDR1 MGHRA and CDR2 YSYEKL. This CDR3 has 16 residues. CDR3 coding DNA: TGCGCCAGCAGCCAAGGAGGACAGGGACGTAATCAGCCCCAGCATTTT. Protein: CASSQGGQGRNQPQHF.

This clonotype was seen repeatedly, ten times or more. The V and J genes are TRBV5-1 and TRBJ2-7; a weak D match, TRBD2 (6 bases). Trimming shortened V by 1 base and J by 10 bases, and 21 bases separated the two germline ends. The CDR3 is 15 residues long. Germline V gene lookup returns CDR1 SGHRS and CDR2 YFSETQ. The CDR3 sequence: CASSLRPEGSSEQYF. As DNA, the CDR3 is TGCGCCAGCAGCTTGCGCCCGGAGGGGTCCTCGGAACAGTACTTC.

This clonotype was seen a few times. The chain uses TRBV7-9 and TRBJ2-7, with 9 bases matching TRBD2. The germline CDR1 and CDR2 sequences are SEHNR and FQNEAQ (reference sequence). CDR3 length: 15 amino acids. With V trimmed by 1 base and J by 2 bases, 3 bases remained unmatched. CDR3 region: CASSLGGLATYEQYF. CDR3 bases: TGTGCCAGCAGCTTAGGGGGACTAGCAACCTACGAGCAGTACTTC. The full variable domain, its missing parts supplied by reference TRBV7-9 and TRBJ2-7, is DTGVSQNPRHKITKRGQNVTFRCDPISEHNRLYWYRQTLGQGPEFLTYFQNEAQLEKSRLLSDRFSAERPKGSFSTLEIQRTEQGDSAMYLCASSLGGLATYEQYFGPGTRLTVT.

This clonotype was observed many times. The chain carries TRBV29-1 and TRBJ1-1; D remains ambiguous. The CDR3 consists of 12 residues. V was cut by 7 bases and J by 4 bases, with 13 bases left in between. The germline gives CDR1 SQVTM, CDR2 ANQGSEA. In DNA form, the CDR3 reads TGCAGCGCGGGATTTATGGGCACTGAAGCTTTCTTT. This gives the protein CSAGFMGTEAFF.

This clonotype has at least ten counts. The chain carries TRBV3-1 and TRBJ1-1; D is possibly TRBD1 (6 bases). Deletions cut 0 bases from V and 6 bases from J, with 20 bases between. The germline V gene encodes CDR1 LGHDT and CDR2 YNNKEL (reference sequence). The CDR3 totals 17 residues. The CDR3: CASSQDFRGARVPEAFF. In nucleotides, the CDR3 is TGTGCCAGCAGCCAAGATTTCCGGGGGGCGAGAGTCCCTGAAGCTTTCTTT. The variable domain in full, with the rest retrieved from reference TRBV3-1 and TRBJ1-1, is DTAVSQTPKYLVTQMGNDKSIKCEQNLGHDTMYWYKQDSKKFLKIMFSYNNKELIINETVPNRFSPKSPDKAHLNLHINSLELGDSAVYFCASSQDFRGARVPEAFFGQGTRLTVV.

The V gene is TRBV5-1, the J gene TRBJ2-1, with 8 bases that match TRBD2. CDR3 length: 19 residues. CDR1 and CDR2 (germline): SGHRS, YFSETQ. J gave up 2 bases and V 8 bases, and 21 bases lay outside the gene matches. The CDR3 nucleotides are TGCGCCAGTGGGGGGGCTAGCGGGTATTTCCAACCTACCTACAATGAGCAGTTCTTC. It is translated as CASGGASGYFQPTYNEQFF.

This clonotype ranks as medium-sized. CDR3 coding DNA: TGTGCCACCCGGGAGGACCGCGGGTCAACCCAGTACTTC. Residues: CATREDRGSTQYF. This chain connects TRBV7-9 to TRBJ2-5, with 7 bases lining up with TRBD2. From germline, CDR1 is SEHNR and CDR2 FQNEAQ (reference sequence). The CDR3 totals 13 residues. The junction had 13 bases not matched to a gene; V was cut back by 10 bases and J by 8 bases.

This clonotype was seen ten or more times. The V call is TRBV20-1, the J call TRBJ2-3; D call uncertain. The CDR3 has 16 amino acids. Trimming stripped 7 bases from V and 1 base from J, with 21 bases between. Germline CDR1 and CDR2: DFQATT and SNEGSKA (reference sequence). The CDR3 sequence is CSVRLVLLTGTDTQYF. CDR3 DNA sequence: TGCAGTGTTCGGTTGGTACTATTGACCGGCACAGATACGCAGTATTTT.

The table lists this clonotype with a few counts. The chain links TRBV20-1 to TRBJ2-1, with D maybe TRBD1 (6 bases). V was trimmed by 7 bases and J by 7 bases, leaving 17 bases between them. CDR1 DFQATT and CDR2 SNEGSKA come from the germline V gene (reference sequence). CDR3 length: 13 residues. The CDR3 is CSVARKRGNEQFF. The CDR3 DNA reads as TGCAGTGTCGCGCGGAAGAGGGGGAATGAGCAGTTCTTC.

This clonotype was picked up many times. The V and J genes are TRBV3-1 and TRBJ2-7; the D call may be TRBD1 or TRBD2 (6 bases each). The CDR3 is 14 residues long. Trimming left V 6 bases short and J 0 bases short, with 12 bases between. CDR1 is LGHDT and CDR2 is YNNKEL in the germline V gene (reference sequence). Here the CDR3 reads CASRGGDTSYEQYF. The CDR3 DNA sequence: TGTGCCAGCAGAGGAGGGGACACCTCCTACGAGCAGTACTTC.

This clonotype has at least ten counts. The rearrangement joins TRBV7-9 to TRBJ2-6; 8 bases match TRBD1. Germline lookup yields CDR1 SEHNR and CDR2 FQNEAQ (reference sequence). CDR3 length equals 18 residues. Trimming at V came to 4 bases and at J to 8 bases, leaving 16 bases not matched to a gene. CDR3 coding DNA: TGTGCCAGCAGCTCCACCCAATCCAGGGGGCGATTGACCAACGTCCTGACTTTC. Translating it yields CASSSTQSRGRLTNVLTF.

This clonotype was detected many times. The V and J genes are TRBV5-1 and TRBJ1-2; a possible D gene is TRBD1 (6 bases). This CDR3 has 16 amino acids. Germline V gene lookup returns CDR1 SGHRS and CDR2 YFSETQ. V was shortened by 1 base and J by 0 bases, with 13 bases between the two germline ends. The DNA of the CDR3 is TGCGCCAGCAGCTTGATGGGGGGCCCAACTAACTATGGCTACACCTTC. This codes for CASSLMGGPTNYGYTF.

V gene TRBV29-1 combines with J gene TRBJ2-5; weak D call: TRBD2 (6 bases). Germline CDR1 and CDR2: SQVTM and ANQGSEA. The CDR3 is made up of 23 amino acids. V was cut by 2 bases and J by 5 bases, with 42 bases left in between. The CDR3 reads CSVEYSSVTILVAGGLSDETQYF. In DNA form, the CDR3 reads TGCAGCGTTGAATACTCCTCCGTAACCATATTGGTAGCCGGGGGTCTCTCGGATGAGACCCAGTACTTC.